This T cell receptor beta chain appears in the sequencing data of a study of CD8+CD57+ T cells in acquired aplastic anemia. TCR beta VDJ combinations and CDR3 sequences were profiled from genomic DNA. MiXCR was run by TCRdb on the reads, yielding one entry per CDR3 protein. The sample has roughly 81,000 distinct CDR3 sequences, over 35% seen once. This CDR3 comprises 14 residues. V lost 2 bases to trimming and J lost 5 bases, with 13 bases between them. Germline-derived CDR1 and CDR2 are SGHVS and FNYEAQ. The sample taken for sequencing was sorted CD4+, CD8+, or CD8+CD57+ T cells (not recorded which) from PBMCs. This chain joins TRBV7-6 and TRBJ2-7; TRBD2 is a possible D gene (5 bases). The source of this sequence is a human donor in good health, serving as a control. The CDR3 DNA is TGTGCCAGCAGCTTAAGCGGTTATAACAACGAGCAGTACTTC. Protein sequence: CASSLSGYNNEQYF.